What follows are 8 T cell receptor beta chains derived from one specimen sequenced in a study of spatial heterogeneity in lung cancer. Time point given: sample taken at primary tumor resection. A single record per CDR3 protein comes from TCRdb applying MiXCR to the 5' RACE reads. The repertoire includes about 2,100 distinct CDR3 sequences, roughly 8.9% of them detected once, and approximately 19% sits in the top ten. This specimen consisted of normal lung tissue next to the tumor, obtained at surgery. The receptor set was obtained from a female donor with early-stage non-small cell lung cancer.

This clonotype counts as medium-sized. The CDR3 DNA is TGTGCCAGCAGTCCAACCACAGTGAACACTGAAGCTTTCTTT. Protein sequence: CASSPTTVNTEAFF. The V call is TRBV12-3 or TRBV12-4, the J call TRBJ1-1; D is ambiguous. V shed 5 bases and J shed 0 bases, with 10 bases lying between them. This CDR3 spans 14 amino acids.

This clonotype is labeled medium-sized (0.01 to 0.1%). The chain couples TRBV7-9 to TRBJ2-3; D not resolved. Trimming stripped 5 bases from V and 5 bases from J, with 17 bases between. Germline CDR1 reads SEHNR; CDR2 reads FQNEAQ (reference sequence). The CDR3 has 15 amino acids. The CDR3 DNA reads TGTGCCAGCAGCCCCACTGCCCCCTCCATAGATACGCAGTATTTT. This translates into CASSPTAPSIDTQYF.

The V and J genes are TRBV12-3 or TRBV12-4 and TRBJ1-1; D perhaps matches TRBD1 (5 bases). The CDR3 contains 12 residues. V was trimmed by 4 bases and J by 7 bases, leaving 10 bases between them. The CDR3 region is CASSSRDVEAFF. The CDR3 coding sequence is TGTGCCAGCAGTTCCCGGGACGTTGAAGCTTTCTTT.

This clonotype is deemed medium-sized. V and J are TRBV20-1 and TRBJ1-5; D may be TRBD1 (5 bases). Germline V CDR1 and CDR2: DFQATT, SNEGSKA (reference sequence). The CDR3 covers 12 residues. V was trimmed by 6 bases and J by 8 bases, leaving 14 bases between them. The CDR3 region has the DNA TGCAGTGCGGGGGAAGGAAGGGAGCCCCAGCATTTT. As protein: CSAGEGREPQHF.

Relative to its sample, this clonotype is medium-sized. This chain connects TRBV28 to TRBJ2-3; 8 positions match TRBD2. V was pared by 6 bases and J by 5 bases, with 13 bases of the junction left unmatched. This CDR3 comprises 16 residues. In germline, CDR1 is MDHEN, CDR2 SYDVKM. CDR3 sequence: CASSPSEAGGGDTQYF. The CDR3 bases are TGTGCCAGCAGCCCGAGCGAGGCGGGGGGTGGAGATACGCAGTATTTT.

This clonotype is medium-sized within its sample. The chain has TRBV15 and TRBJ1-1, with 7 bases that match TRBD1. V trimming: 4 bases; J trimming: 2 bases; junction bases outside the gene matches: 4. Germline CDR1 LNHNV, CDR2 YYDKDF (reference sequence). The CDR3 has 14 amino acids. This chain's CDR3 is CATSNYRGNTEAFF. The CDR3 nucleotides are TGTGCCACCAGCAATTACAGGGGAAACACTGAAGCTTTCTTT.

This clonotype is medium-sized (0.01 to 0.1%). V is TRBV9 and J is TRBJ2-7; a weak D match, TRBD2 (5 bases). The germline CDR1 and CDR2 sequences are SGDLS and YYNGEE. V was clipped by 4 bases and J by 5 bases, with 13 bases between them. The CDR3 covers 13 residues. The CDR3 here is CASSLWGVDEQYF. DNA of the CDR3: TGTGCCAGCAGCTTGTGGGGAGTAGACGAGCAGTACTTC. Filled out from reference TRBV9 and TRBJ2-7, the complete variable domain reads DSGVTQTPKHLITATGQRVTLRCSPRSGDLSVYWYQQSLDQGLQFLIQYYNGEERAKGNILERFSAQQFPDLHSELNLSSLELGDSALYFCASSLWGVDEQYFGPGTRLTVT.

Sample share makes this clonotype medium-sized (0.01 to 0.1%). The chain couples TRBV7-9 to TRBJ1-1, with TRBD1 matching over 7 bases. Germline CDR1 is SEHNR and CDR2 is FQNEAQ (reference sequence). This CDR3 spans 15 amino acids. The J segment lost 1 base and the V segment lost 5 bases, leaving 7 bases of the junction unmatched. In DNA, the CDR3 is TGTGCCAGCAGCCCATGGAGGACAGGGAACACTGAAGCTTTCTTT. It codes for CASSPWRTGNTEAFF.